The clone carrying this TCR beta chain was counted a single time. What it binds is not known. Stated treatment: oral pan-JAK inhibitor, 5-10 mg twice daily. Individuals with alopecia areata gave both lesional scalp punch biopsies and peripheral blood for collection. RNA extraction was followed by reverse transcription into cDNA, which acted as the sequencing template. TCRdb keeps only in-frame clones here, not all; method: immunoSEQ multiplex PCR. The sample lists 100,000 to 120,000 clones, 56% occurring once. This entry belongs to a study of CD8+ T cells in alopecia areata. On the study more broadly: Administration of oral tofacitinib to treated patients was at 5 to 10 mg twice daily. Findings of the study overall: Tofacitinib did not eliminate many expanded lesional clones from scalp or blood.

The V end was cut by 3 bases, the J end by 2 bases, with 9 bases between. Germline assignment: CDR1 SQVTM and CDR2 ANQGSEA. The CDR3 has 13 residues. The chain couples TRBV29-1 to TRBJ2-3, with D unclear. Sequencing was performed on CD4+ T cells sorted from blood, taken at week 24, from a patient treated with tofacitinib. The receptor's source is a human donor with alopecia areata. This CDR3 is CSVDQAYTDTQYF. The CDR3 region has the DNA TGCAGCGTTGATCAGGCCTACACAGATACGCAGTATTTT.